Given below is one T cell receptor (beta chain) in context. Antigen specificity is unknown. The sample comes from a study of Ad26.COV2.S vaccination and SARS-CoV-2 variants. At the level of the study: By the intramuscular route, Ad26.COV2.S was given once, or twice 56 days apart.

Documented treatment: roughly 19 received Ad26.COV2.S at low or high dose, single or two shots; roughly five received placebo; per-sample allocation not given. On day 63 after the first injection, vaccine and placebo recipients gave samples. As its vector, the vaccine had Ad26, which expressed Wuhan-strain SARS-CoV-2 spike. Study findings and constraints: Spike-specific TCR breadth was greater after Ad26.COV2.S than placebo.

TCRdb's table, derived via immunoSEQ multiplex PCR, lists solely in-frame clones and lacks some. The table records approximately 350,000 clones, roughly 87% of them present only once. This specimen was peripheral blood, taken in a trial of Ad26.COV2.S vaccine versus placebo. The clonotype was recovered from a person aged 18-60 years who received the Ad26.COV2.S COVID-19 vaccine or a placebo.

Written as DNA, the CDR3 is TGTGCCAGCACCAGGCTGGCGGGCGATGAGCAGTTCTTC. It specifies CASTRLAGDEQFF. The chain uses TRBV12-3 or TRBV12-4 and TRBJ2-1; weak D call: TRBD2 (5 bases). V was clipped by 7 bases and J by 8 bases, with 15 bases between them. The CDR3 contains 13 residues.